Below, 32 T cell receptor beta chains from the same sample are listed, as sequenced in a study of shared clonotypes between healthy human individuals. The repertoire was sequenced with immunoSEQ multiplex PCR; TCRdb's copy has only in-frame clones and lacks some. The repertoire holds about 1.1 million clones, with 60% to 85% as singletons. Sequenced sample: memory CD4+ T cells from PBMCs. Subset: CD45RA-negative fraction. These TCRs come from a man between 18 and 29 years old in good health. Some clones in this sample may be carry-over from other donors' samples.

V usage is TRBV30 and J usage is TRBJ1-1, with no clear D. Germline lookup yields CDR1 GTSNPN and CDR2 SVGIG (reference sequence). This CDR3 contains 13 residues. Trimming shortened V by 0 bases and J by 5 bases, and 10 bases separated the two germline ends. The CDR3 region has the DNA TGTGCCTGGAGTGTAAGGTCTGGAACTGAAGCTTTCTTT. It yields the protein CAWSVRSGTEAFF.

J is TRBJ1-1 and V is TRBV7-9, with D uncertain. Per germline, CDR1 SEHNR and CDR2 FQNEAQ (reference sequence). V was clipped by 7 bases and J by 1 base, with 10 bases between them. CDR3 length: 13 residues. This chain's CDR3 is CASTPRPNTEAFF. The CDR3 coding sequence is TGTGCCAGCACGCCTCGCCCGAACACTGAAGCTTTCTTT.

The CDR3 reads CASSAQGGQVYTF. The CDR3 DNA reads TGTGCCAGCAGCGCACAGGGGGGTCAAGTCTACACCTTC. V usage is TRBV5-6 and J usage is TRBJ1-2; 8 positions agree with TRBD1. Germline CDR1 reads SGHDT; CDR2 reads YYEEEE. V was clipped by 4 bases and J by 10 bases; unmatched bases: 9. This CDR3 spans 13 amino acids.

V gene TRBV4-3 combines with J gene TRBJ2-1; 9 nucleotides agree with TRBD2. With V trimmed by 0 bases and J by 7 bases, 13 bases remained unmatched. Germline V CDR1 and CDR2: LGHNA, YSLEER. This CDR3 has 18 residues. CDR3 region: CASSQDQAGAGGRNEQFF. The CDR3 DNA reads TGCGCCAGCAGCCAAGATCAGGCCGGGGCGGGAGGGCGTAATGAGCAGTTCTTC.

The V call is TRBV28, the J call TRBJ1-5; 7 positions match TRBD1. The CDR3 sequence is 21 residues long. V lost 5 bases, J lost 2 bases, and 24 bases stayed unmatched. From germline, CDR1 is MDHEN and CDR2 SYDVKM. The chain's CDR3 is CASSPPPFGRGGAWGNQPQHF. Written as DNA, the CDR3 is TGTGCCAGCAGTCCACCCCCCTTTGGGAGAGGGGGCGCGTGGGGCAATCAGCCCCAGCATTTT.

This chain links TRBV7-3 with TRBJ2-3; D unclear. CDR1 is SGHTA and CDR2 is FQGTGA in the germline V gene. Trimming stripped 5 bases from V and 2 bases from J, with 14 bases between. This CDR3 is built from 15 residues. Here the CDR3 DNA reads TGTGCCAGCAGCCAGGCGAGTAGCACCACAGATACGCAGTATTTT. Encoded protein: CASSQASSTTDTQYF.

The chain links TRBV5-1 to TRBJ2-5; TRBD1 might be the D (6 bases). Germline loops: CDR1 SGHRS, CDR2 YFSETQ. Trimming pared 0 bases from V and 4 bases from J, leaving 16 bases between. CDR3 length: 16 amino acids. The CDR3 nucleotides are TGCGCCAGCAGCTTGGGGGACATGGCAGGAGTAGAGACCCAGTACTTC. Translation gives CASSLGDMAGVETQYF.

CDR3 residues: CASTTGEVQPQHF. The CDR3 DNA is TGTGCCAGCACTACAGGGGAGGTTCAGCCCCAGCATTTT. The chain joins TRBV2 to TRBJ1-5, with 7 nucleotides matching TRBD1. The CDR3 runs 13 residues. Germline V CDR1 and CDR2: SNHLY, FYNNEI. The V and J ends lost 7 bases and 6 bases, in that order; junction bases with no gene match: 6.

This rearrangement joins TRBV5-1 to TRBJ2-3; 11 bases map to TRBD2. V lost 4 bases, J lost 0 bases, and 10 bases stayed unmatched. The CDR3 sequence is 18 residues long. The germline V gene has CDR1 SGHRS and CDR2 YFSETQ. CDR3: CASSERLAGYSSTDTQYF. As DNA, the CDR3 is TGCGCCAGCAGCGAGAGACTAGCGGGATATTCTAGCACAGATACGCAGTATTTT. The complete variable domain, with remaining parts taken from reference TRBV5-1 and TRBJ2-3, reads KAGVTQTPRYLIKTRGQQVTLSCSPISGHRSVSWYQQTPGQGLQFLFEYFSETQRNKGNFPGRFSGRQFSNSRSEMNVSTLELGDSALYLCASSERLAGYSSTDTQYFGPGTRLTVL.

The V and J genes are TRBV6-5 and TRBJ2-5; no clear D. V shed 5 bases and J shed 1 base, with 11 bases lying between them. Germline V CDR1 and CDR2: MNHEY, SVGAGI. The CDR3 sequence is 14 residues long. CDR3 sequence: CASSRWALQETQYF. CDR3 bases: TGTGCCAGCAGTCGCTGGGCCCTCCAAGAGACCCAGTACTTC.

This rearrangement joins TRBV30 to TRBJ1-4, with D uncertain. This CDR3 comprises 18 residues. Trimming stripped 8 bases from V and 0 bases from J, with 25 bases between. CDR1 and CDR2 (germline): GTSNPN, SVGIG (reference sequence). The CDR3 nucleotides read TGTGCCCTCGAGAATAGCAAAAGCTGGCCCCCAACTAATGAAAAACTGTTTTTT. This codes for CALENSKSWPPTNEKLFF.

This clone was seen just once. The gene calls are TRBV6-5 and TRBJ2-3, with 7 bases aligning to TRBD1. The CDR3 sequence is 14 residues long. Germline-derived CDR1 and CDR2 are MNHEY and SVGAGI. The trim removed 4 bases at V and 3 bases at J, leaving 4 bases unmatched. The CDR3 region is CASSSRQGTDTQYF. DNA of the CDR3: TGTGCCAGCAGTTCTCGACAGGGAACAGATACGCAGTATTTT.

This chain connects TRBV18 to TRBJ2-1, with 7 bases matching TRBD2. This CDR3 is 15 amino acids long. V trimming: 5 bases; J trimming: 3 bases; junction bases outside the gene matches: 7. Germline CDR1 and CDR2: KGHSH and LQKENI. The CDR3 reads CASSGGLADYNEQFF. In DNA, the CDR3 is TGTGCCAGCTCAGGCGGGCTAGCGGACTACAATGAGCAGTTCTTC.

The chain joins TRBV5-1 to TRBJ1-4; the D is unclear. Looked up from germline, CDR1 is SGHRS and CDR2 is YFSETQ. The CDR3 is 11 residues long. Deletions cut 0 bases from V and 14 bases from J, with 8 bases between. The CDR3 loop reads CASSLAGNLFF. The CDR3 coding sequence is TGCGCCAGCAGCTTGGCCGGGAACCTGTTTTTT. Drawing the rest from reference TRBV5-1 and TRBJ1-4, the complete variable domain is KAGVTQTPRYLIKTRGQQVTLSCSPISGHRSVSWYQQTPGQGLQFLFEYFSETQRNKGNFPGRFSGRQFSNSRSEMNVSTLELGDSALYLCASSLAGNLFFGSGTQLSVL.

DNA for the CDR3: TGTGCCAGCCGGCGGGAGGGGGGCACAGATACGCAGTATTTT. Translating gives CASRREGGTDTQYF. This rearrangement joins TRBV19 to TRBJ2-3; 9 nucleotides line up with TRBD2. With V trimmed by 9 bases and J by 1 base, 5 bases remained unmatched. Germline V lookup: CDR1 LNHDA, CDR2 SQIVND (reference sequence). The CDR3 has 14 residues.

J is TRBJ1-2 and V is TRBV28; no clear D. With 6 bases removed from V and 11 bases from J, the gap between germline ends came to 16 bases. This CDR3 has 12 residues. CDR1 and CDR2 (germline): MDHEN, SYDVKM. CDR3 DNA sequence: TGTGCCAGCAGCCTCCCCGGGGTGGGGTACACCTTC. It specifies CASSLPGVGYTF.

CDR3: CASSQDRMGLAGADTQYF. The CDR3 DNA reads TGCGCCAGCAGCCAAGATCGTATGGGACTAGCGGGAGCAGATACGCAGTATTTT. The rearrangement uses TRBV4-1 and TRBJ2-3, with 14 bases identical to TRBD2. With V trimmed by 0 bases and J by 4 bases, 6 bases remained unmatched. The CDR3 consists of 18 residues. The germline gives CDR1 MGHRA, CDR2 YSYEKL.

This clone was recorded once. J is TRBJ1-1 and V is TRBV30; D possibly corresponds to TRBD1 (5 bases). The germline V and J ends were trimmed by 4 bases and 4 bases, with 16 bases remaining between them. The CDR3 spans 14 residues. The V gene's germline CDR1 is GTSNPN and CDR2 SVGIG (reference sequence). CDR3 nucleotide sequence: TGTGCCTGGACTTCCCGCAGGGTTGGCACTGAAGCTTTCTTT. It encodes CAWTSRRVGTEAFF.

Worth noting for this clone: Within the sample, other DNA sequences also encode this same CDR3. This chain joins TRBV29-1 and TRBJ2-1; D call uncertain. Germline CDR1 is SQVTM and CDR2 is ANQGSEA. V shed 4 bases and J shed 4 bases, with 5 bases lying between them. This CDR3 is built from 11 residues. For the CDR3, the DNA is TGCAGCGTTGGGGATTACAATGAGCAGTTCTTC. Translation gives CSVGDYNEQFF.

The chain is built from TRBV7-2 and TRBJ1-3; D gene uncertain. This CDR3 is built from 14 residues. Between the trimmed V and J ends, which lost 4 bases and 2 bases, there was a span of 9 bases. Per the germline V gene, CDR1 is SGHTA and CDR2 is FQGNSA. The CDR3 DNA follows: TGTGCCAGCAGCTCGGACGCCGCTGGAAACACCATATATTTT. This sequence encodes CASSSDAAGNTIYF.

The chain combines TRBV6-4 with TRBJ2-2, with 7 bases lining up with TRBD2. The V segment lost 3 bases and the J segment 5 bases; nucleotides outside the gene matches: 15. The CDR3 totals 18 residues. Germline-derived CDR1 and CDR2 are MRHNA and SNTAGT. The CDR3 reads CASSELAGTTGRTGELFF. As DNA, the CDR3 is TGTGCCAGCAGTGAACTTGCCGGGACTACCGGGCGAACCGGGGAGCTGTTTTTT.

The chain has TRBV19 and TRBJ2-6; D is possibly TRBD1 or TRBD2 (5 bases each). Germline loops: CDR1 LNHDA, CDR2 SQIVND (reference sequence). Trimming removed 6 bases from V and 0 bases from J, with 9 bases in between. The CDR3 consists of 15 residues. The CDR3 region is CASSGTHSGANVLTF. The CDR3 coding sequence is TGTGCCAGTAGCGGGACCCACTCTGGGGCCAACGTCCTGACTTTC.

This chain joins TRBV18 and TRBJ2-1; D might be TRBD1 or TRBD2, each matching 5 bases. CDR3 size: 14 residues. Trimming stripped 2 bases from V and 5 bases from J, with 10 bases between. CDR1 KGHSH and CDR2 LQKENI come from the germline V gene. The CDR3 sequence: CASSPSGTNNEQFF. Here the CDR3 DNA reads TGTGCCAGCTCACCATCCGGGACCAACAATGAGCAGTTCTTC.

The V and J genes are TRBV11-2 and TRBJ2-1, with 11 nucleotides matching TRBD2. CDR1 and CDR2 from the germline V gene are SGHAT and FQNNGV. The CDR3 covers 16 residues. The V and J ends lost 4 bases and 7 bases, in that order; junction bases with no gene match: 9. DNA for the CDR3: TGTGCCAGCAGCTCAACAGGACTAGCGGGTTTGAATGAGCAGTTCTTC. It codes for CASSSTGLAGLNEQFF.

This rearrangement joins TRBV18 to TRBJ2-1; TRBD2 might be the D (5 bases). Between the trimmed V and J ends, which lost 6 bases and 9 bases, there was a span of 21 bases. Germline-derived CDR1 and CDR2 are KGHSH and LQKENI. The CDR3 spans 15 residues. The CDR3 sequence: CASSPTITRFSEQFF. Written as DNA, the CDR3 is TGTGCCAGCTCGCCAACTATTACTAGATTCAGTGAGCAGTTCTTC. Supplemented by reference TRBV18 and TRBJ2-1, the full variable domain reads NAGVMQNPRHLVRRRGQEARLRCSPMKGHSHVYWYRQLPEEGLKFMVYLQKENIIDESGMPKERFSAEFPKEGPSILRIQQVVRGDSAAYFCASSPTITRFSEQFFGPGTRLTVL.

The genes are TRBV28 and TRBJ2-7; D gene uncertain. Germline V gene lookup returns CDR1 MDHEN and CDR2 SYDVKM. There are 12 residues in the CDR3. Trimming took 5 bases from V and 5 from J, leaving 10 bases between them. The CDR3 spells CASSEPLNEQYF. The CDR3 DNA reads TGTGCCAGCAGTGAGCCCTTGAACGAGCAGTACTTC.

This chain uses TRBV20-1 with TRBJ2-4; D unclear. The V gene lost 6 bases and the J gene lost 10 bases, with 10 bases spanning the gap. The CDR3 covers 10 residues. Germline loops: CDR1 DFQATT, CDR2 SNEGSKA (reference sequence). The CDR3 coding sequence is TGCAGTGCGGCGCCGAAAATTCAGTACTTC. Amino acids: CSAAPKIQYF.

This clone has only a few counts. The rearrangement uses TRBV5-1 and TRBJ2-7, with D uncertain. V dropped 0 bases and J dropped 4 bases, with 8 bases sitting between them. The CDR3 loop spans 13 amino acids. Germline-derived CDR1 and CDR2 are SGHRS and YFSETQ. Here the CDR3 reads CASSLGMAYEQYF. The CDR3 DNA sequence: TGCGCCAGCAGCTTGGGGATGGCTTACGAGCAGTACTTC.

This clone was observed a single time. V usage is TRBV7-9 and J usage is TRBJ1-4, with D perhaps matching TRBD1 (5 bases). Trimming cost V 3 bases and J 10 bases, with 15 bases left between them. CDR3 length: 14 residues. The germline V gene has CDR1 SEHNR and CDR2 FQNEAQ (reference sequence). The CDR3 DNA reads TGTGCCAGCAGCTTGATTGGACAATACGGAAAACTGTTTTTT. This gives the protein CASSLIGQYGKLFF.

V usage is TRBV30 and J usage is TRBJ2-1; either TRBD1 or TRBD2 may fit D (5 bases each). The CDR3 has 11 amino acids. Trimming left V 5 bases short and J 7 bases short, with 9 bases between. Germline V gene lookup returns CDR1 GTSNPN and CDR2 SVGIG (reference sequence). Here the CDR3 DNA reads TGTGCCTGGGGGGGACGAAATGAGCAGTTCTTC. Its translation is CAWGGRNEQFF.

This chain joins TRBV11-2 and TRBJ2-7; TRBD2 matches at 7 bases. The CDR3 covers 13 residues. With V trimmed by 2 bases and J by 4 bases, 2 bases remained unmatched. The germline V gene encodes CDR1 SGHAT and CDR2 FQNNGV. CDR3 DNA: TGTGCCAGCAGCTTACTAGCGGAATACGAGCAGTACTTC. Translating it yields CASSLLAEYEQYF.

This chain joins TRBV6-1 and TRBJ1-2, with 10 bases identical to TRBD1. Germline CDR1 is MNHNS and CDR2 is SASEGT. The ends lost 4 bases at V and 4 bases at J; junction bases unmatched: 9. The CDR3 spans 16 residues. The CDR3 DNA sequence: TGTGCCAGCAGTGTGTTTGACAGGGGGCGAGGCTATGGCTACACCTTC. This encodes CASSVFDRGRGYGYTF.